The rows below give T cell receptor beta chains drawn from one sample of a study of blood T cell repertoires in COVID-19. The table came from immunoSEQ multiplex PCR; TCRdb's copy has only in-frame clones and leaves some out. Here the sample spans 120,000 or so clones, about 83% being singletons. Sequenced input: peripheral blood. The receptors stem from a man in his 60s with acute or convalescent COVID-19. Both conserved end residues are part of each CDR3. The D gene is left open where the match is weak. For some rows the clone size is stated as once, few or many, or as a class when expanded; others skip it.

TRBV24-1	few	TRBJ1-5	NA	TGTGCCACCAGTCCGGGTACCACTCAGCCCCAGCATTTT	CATSPGTTQPQHF
TRBV20-1	once	TRBJ2-5	NA	TGCAGTGCTAGTCCGGGGATGGAGACCCAGTACTTC	CSASPGMETQYF
TRBV3-1/TRBV3-2	NA	TRBJ2-2	TRBD1	TGTGCCAGCACGGGGACAGCCCTAGCCGGGGAGCTGTTTTTT	CASTGTALAGELFF
TRBV28	NA	TRBJ2-3	TRBD2	TGTGCCAGCAGCCAACCTAGCGGGAGGGCCTCCAATTTT	CASSQPSGRASNF
TRBV18	NA	TRBJ1-1	TRBD1	TGTGCCAGCTCGATAAAAAGGACAGGGGGAGACACTGAAGCTTTCTTT	CASSIKRTGGDTEAFF
TRBV28	NA	TRBJ1-2	NA	TGTGCCAGCACGGCTAACTATGGCTACACCTTC	CASTANYGYTF
TRBV7-3	NA	TRBJ2-2	NA	TGTGCCAGCAGCTCCCAGGGGGGGGAGCTGTTTTTT	CASSSQGGELFF
TRBV29-1	NA	TRBJ2-1	NA	TGCAGCGCTCAGAAGGGGTGGTCGGGGGTCAATGAGCAGTTCTTC	CSAQKGWSGVNEQFF
TRBV2	NA	TRBJ2-3	TRBD2	TGTGCCAGCAGATTGGGACTAGCGGGGACAGATACGCAGTATTTT	CASRLGLAGTDTQYF
TRBV5-1	NA	TRBJ2-1	TRBD2	TGCGCCAGCAGCCTCGGGACTAGCGGGAGAGACTCCTACAATGAGCAGTTCTTC	CASSLGTSGRDSYNEQFF
TRBV10-3	NA	TRBJ2-5	TRBD2	TGTGCCATCAGTGGTACTAGCGGGTACCAAGAGACCCAGTACTTC	CAISGTSGYQETQYF
TRBV9	NA	TRBJ2-3	TRBD1	TGTGCCAGCAGCGTAAACTCAGGGGGTCACACAGATACGCAGTATTTT	CASSVNSGGHTDTQYF
TRBV25-1	NA	TRBJ1-2	TRBD1	TGTGCCAGCAGTGCCCCGGGACAGGGAAGATTGGGCTACACCTTC	CASSAPGQGRLGYTF
TRBV7-8	many	TRBJ2-1	NA	TGTGCCAGCAGCTTACGTCAGGGTGCCTACAATGAGCAGTTCTTC	CASSLRQGAYNEQFF
TRBV13	NA	TRBJ1-4	TRBD1	TGTGCCAGCAGCTTCGGACAGGCTAATGAAAAACTGTTTTTT	CASSFGQANEKLFF
TRBV27	NA	TRBJ1-3	TRBD1	TGTGCCACCCGAGGGACAGCGAGTGGAAACACCATATATTTT	CATRGTASGNTIYF
TRBV4-1	NA	TRBJ1-1	NA	TGCGCCAGCAGCCAAGGTCCCCGGGACACGTTCAACACTGAAGCTTTCTTT	CASSQGPRDTFNTEAFF
TRBV19	NA	TRBJ2-3	NA	TGTGCCAGTAGTAAGACAGGGAGGACAGATACGCAGTATTTT	CASSKTGRTDTQYF
TRBV30	NA	TRBJ2-2	NA	TGTGCCTGGAGTGTAGGGGCCGGGGAGCTGTTTTTT	CAWSVGAGELFF
TRBV28	many	TRBJ2-5	NA	TGTGCCAGCAGTTCTCCGGTTGGGGGGGAGACCCAGTACTTC	CASSSPVGGETQYF
TRBV27	NA	TRBJ2-7	NA	TGTGCCAGCAGTTTACCCCTACCGTGGACTGAATCCTACGAGCAGTACTTC	CASSLPLPWTESYEQYF
TRBV6-5	NA	TRBJ2-7	NA	TGTGCCAGTGACGACAGCTCCTACGAGCAGTACTTC	CASDDSSYEQYF
TRBV29-1	NA	TRBJ1-1	NA	TGCAGCGGTCGGACAGCTCGAGCTAGCACTGAAGCTTTCTTT	CSGRTARASTEAFF
TRBV2	NA	TRBJ2-2	TRBD1	TGTGCCAGCGATAGAACAGGGGGGACCGGGGAGCTGTTTTTT	CASDRTGGTGELFF
TRBV27	NA	TRBJ1-2	NA	TGTGCCAGCAGTTTGGACAGCCGGCGGGGCTACACCTTC	CASSLDSRRGYTF
TRBV27	NA	TRBJ1-2	TRBD1	TGTGCCAGCAACCCCAGACAGGGGGCCATCTATGGCTACACCTTC	CASNPRQGAIYGYTF
TRBV28	NA	TRBJ2-1	NA	TGTGCCAGCAGCTTTACCGACCCTCGGAGAGAGCAGTTCTTC	CASSFTDPRREQFF
TRBV28	NA	TRBJ2-3	TRBD2	TGTGCCAGCAGTTTAATAGGACTAGCGGGAGGGGGCACAGATACGCAGTATTTT	CASSLIGLAGGGTDTQYF
TRBV7-6	NA	TRBJ1-1	NA	TGTGCCAGCAGCTTAGTCCCTGCTAGAGAAGCGAACACTGAAGCTTTCTTT	CASSLVPAREANTEAFF
TRBV20-1	NA	TRBJ2-1	TRBD2	TGCAGTGCTAGTTCGGTAGCGGGAGTCAAGGCACCCTCGAGATACAATGAGCAGTTCTTC	CSASSVAGVKAPSRYNEQFF
TRBV24-1	NA	TRBJ1-2	NA	TGTGCCACCAGTGAAGGGACACCCGGATACTCTGGCTACACCTTC	CATSEGTPGYSGYTF
TRBV5-1	NA	TRBJ2-1	TRBD1	TGCGCCAGCAGCGGGGGACAGATCAGCAATGAGCAGTTCTTC	CASSGGQISNEQFF
TRBV19	NA	TRBJ1-2	NA	TGTGCCAGTAGCTTTTTGGGTGGTGGACAGTACTATGGCTACACCTTC	CASSFLGGGQYYGYTF
TRBV20-1	NA	TRBJ2-7	TRBD1	TGCAGTGCGAAACAGGGGCACGAGCAGTACTTC	CSAKQGHEQYF